This TCR beta chain is from a study of T cells in Graves' hyperthyroidism and ophthalmopathy. Overall study: Peripheral blood was acquired at first diagnosis, ahead of any therapy whatsoever.

General study findings and limits: Most thyroid clonotypes that were expanded above 0.001 also turned up in blood.

This clonotype appeared many times. Its antigen is unidentified. Graves' hyperthyroidism was deemed stable absent ophthalmopathy progression within 18 months. Newly diagnosed patients aged 18 to 65 had hyperthyroidism of under 2 months' duration. The TCR beta CDR3 regions underwent amplification using RNA transcripts as the source. Initially, a first-round RT-PCR of the TCR CDR3 employed the HTBI primer set. TCRdb redid the calling of the multiplex PCR reads with MiXCR, one entry per CDR3 protein. In the table there are over 700,000 distinct CDR3 sequences, 30% to 40% of which are singletons. V was trimmed by 6 bases and J by 4 bases, leaving 13 bases between them. Germline V gene data show CDR1 as SQVTM and CDR2 as ANQGSEA. The CDR3 length is 13 residues.

The receptor was isolated from a woman aged 40-49 years with Graves' hyperthyroidism. Sequencing was done on a sample of blood. The chain uses TRBV29-1 and TRBJ1-3; D gene ambiguous. In DNA form, the CDR3 reads TGCAGCGTGTCGGCGGGGTTCGGAAACACCATATATTTT. Translated: CSVSAGFGNTIYF. Complete variable domain (other parts from reference TRBV29-1 and TRBJ1-3): SAVISQKPSRDICQRGTSLTIQCQVDSQVTMMFWYRQQPGQSLTLIATANQGSEATYESGFVIDKFPISRPNLTFSTLTVSNMSPEDSSIYLCSVSAGFGNTIYFGEGSWLTVV.